The T cell receptor (beta chain) described here comes from a study of blood T cell repertoires in COVID-19. This CDR3 is built from 13 residues. Germline values: CDR1 MDHEN, CDR2 SYDVKM. Germline trimming cut 9 bases from V and 7 bases from J; bases unmatched to any gene: 9. Assay used: immunoSEQ multiplex PCR; TCRdb lists only in-frame clones, some missing. Among tens of thousands of clones, roughly 90% were seen once, and the ten largest hold roughly 2.5%. The source of this sequence is a man in his fifties or sixties with COVID-19, enrolled during active disease. Specimen: peripheral blood. V gene TRBV28 combines with J gene TRBJ1-2; 9 nucleotides align to TRBD1. CDR3 coding DNA: TGTGCCAGTTCAAGCGGACAGGGGCTTGGCTACACCTTC. This codes for CASSSGQGLGYTF.